This TCR beta chain was sequenced in a study of response to subunit inactivated influenza vaccine. Whole-study findings and limits: Seasonal influenza vaccination, on each occasion, was suggested by the authors to recruit few new T cells.

TCRdb re-derived calls from the RT-PCR reads in MiXCR, one entry per CDR3 protein. Here the sample spans around 580,000 distinct CDR3 sequences, approximately 10% being singletons. On this clonotype: Antigen: not known.

V was trimmed by 5 bases and J by 7 bases, leaving 14 bases between them. Germline loops: CDR1 SEHNR, CDR2 FQNEAQ (reference sequence). The length of the CDR3 is 13 residues. The sequence was collected from a man aged 50-60 years who received an inactivated influenza vaccine. This chain joins TRBV7-9 and TRBJ1-2; no reliable D call. The sample consisted of PBMCs from blood, taken on the day of vaccination. Written as DNA, the CDR3 is TGTGCCAGCAGCACCGGGTTACTAGGTGGCTACACCTTC. Its protein is CASSTGLLGGYTF.